These 11 T cell receptor beta chains came from one sample sequenced in a study of blood T cell repertoires in COVID-19. Some clones are missing from TCRdb's copy, which holds only in-frame ones; the method was immunoSEQ multiplex PCR. The table records roughly 300,000 clones, approximately 86% of them present only once. The specimen was PBMCs or T cells enriched from blood (not recorded which). The receptors here all came from a woman aged 40 to 50 with acute COVID-19.

The chain uses TRBV7-2 and TRBJ2-7, with 8 bases lining up with TRBD2. The J segment lost 0 bases and the V segment lost 1 base, leaving 5 bases of the junction unmatched. Germline CDR1 is SGHTA and CDR2 is FQGNSA. The CDR3 is 16 residues long. Here the CDR3 reads CASSLGLAGSSYEQYF. For the CDR3, the DNA is TGTGCCAGCAGCTTAGGGCTAGCGGGTAGCTCCTACGAGCAGTACTTC.

This clone was detected once. The same CDR3 is also encoded by other DNA sequences in this sample. The V call is TRBV7-2, the J call TRBJ1-1; no clear D. The CDR3 contains 13 residues. From germline, CDR1 is SGHTA and CDR2 FQGNSA. V shed 5 bases and J shed 1 base, with 8 bases lying between them. The CDR3, as DNA: TGTGCCAGCAGCCGACAAGAGAACACTGAAGCTTTCTTT. Translation: CASSRQENTEAFF. Looking up the rest from reference TRBV7-2 and TRBJ1-1 gives the full variable domain: GAGVSQSPSNKVTEKGKDVELRCDPISGHTALYWYRQSLGQGLEFLIYFQGNSAPDKSGLPSDRFSAERTGGSVSTLTIQRTQQEDSAVYLCASSRQENTEAFFGQGTRLTVV.

The chain recombines TRBV3-1 (or the pseudogene TRBV3-2) with TRBJ2-6; TRBD1 aligns across 7 bases. Germline assignment: CDR1 LGHDT and CDR2 YNNKEL (reference sequence). The CDR3 covers 17 residues. The junction had 6 bases not matched to a gene; V was cut back by 4 bases and J by 0 bases. CDR3 sequence reads: CASSRGTALSGANVLTF. DNA for the CDR3: TGTGCCAGCAGCCGAGGGACAGCCCTCTCTGGGGCCAACGTCCTGACTTTC.

The V gene is TRBV27, the J gene TRBJ2-1, with D possibly TRBD1 on 6 matching bases. Germline CDR1 reads MNHEY; CDR2 reads SMNVEV (reference sequence). V shed 1 base and J shed 7 bases, with 17 bases lying between them. The CDR3 runs to 16 residues. CDR3 in amino acids: CASSLFPNDRINEQFF. CDR3 nucleotides: TGTGCCAGCAGTTTATTCCCAAACGACAGGATAAATGAGCAGTTCTTC.

The genes are TRBV15 and TRBJ2-7, with 8 positions matching TRBD1. The CDR3 is made up of 14 amino acids. V lost 3 bases to trimming and J lost 6 bases; unmatched junction nucleotides: 7. The V gene's germline CDR1 is LNHNV and CDR2 YYDKDF (reference sequence). The CDR3 DNA sequence: TGTGCCACCAGCAGCGGACAGGGAGAGAGCGAGCAGTACTTC. Amino acid sequence: CATSSGQGESEQYF.

This chain joins TRBV7-2 and TRBJ2-3, with TRBD2 matching 9 bases. The CDR3 has 16 amino acids. J lost 4 bases, V lost 1 base, and 6 bases had no gene match. Germline assignment: CDR1 SGHTA and CDR2 FQGNSA. The CDR3 reads CASSLVGGGAADTQYF. CDR3 DNA: TGTGCCAGCAGCTTAGTGGGCGGGGGGGCTGCAGATACGCAGTATTTT.

CDR3 in amino acids: CASSLDVPTGYNEQFF. For the CDR3, the DNA is TGTGCCAGCAGCTTAGACGTCCCGACGGGCTACAATGAGCAGTTCTTC. The V gene is TRBV7-9, the J gene TRBJ2-1; D uncertain. The V and J ends lost 1 base and 3 bases respectively, with 13 bases between them. Germline V CDR1 and CDR2: SEHNR, FQNEAQ (reference sequence). CDR3 length equals 16 residues.

J is TRBJ1-6 and V is TRBV2, with no clear D. The germline gives CDR1 SNHLY, CDR2 FYNNEI. This CDR3 spans 14 amino acids. Deletions cut 8 bases from V and 5 bases from J, with 13 bases between. Here the CDR3 reads CASGPGYHNSPLHF. As DNA, the CDR3 is TGTGCCAGCGGACCGGGATACCATAATTCACCCCTCCACTTT. Using reference TRBV2 and TRBJ1-6 for the parts outside the CDR3, the full variable domain is EPEVTQTPSHQVTQMGQEVILRCVPISNHLYFYWYRQILGQKVEFLVSFYNNEISEKSEIFDDQFSVERPDGSNFTLKIRSTKLEDSAMYFCASGPGYHNSPLHFGNGTRLTVT.

In DNA form, the CDR3 reads TGTGCCACCAGCAGAGATCTGGCTTCCGGGAGTCAAGAGACCCAGTACTTC. It yields the protein CATSRDLASGSQETQYF. The chain joins TRBV15 to TRBJ2-5; the D gene is possibly TRBD2 (6 bases). Trimming pared 0 bases from V and 2 bases from J, leaving 16 bases between. Germline V gene sequence: CDR1 LNHNV, CDR2 YYDKDF (reference sequence). This CDR3 spans 17 amino acids.

The chain combines TRBV7-9 with TRBJ1-1, with no clear D. Looked up from germline, CDR1 is SEHNR and CDR2 is FQNEAQ (reference sequence). The V end was cut by 5 bases, the J end by 6 bases, with 10 bases between. The CDR3 loop spans 12 amino acids. CDR3 sequence reads: CASSHGSAEAFF. In DNA, the CDR3 is TGTGCCAGCAGCCACGGTTCGGCTGAAGCTTTCTTT.

The chain links TRBV5-1 to TRBJ2-2, with D tentatively TRBD1 (5 bases). Per the germline V gene, CDR1 is SGHRS and CDR2 is YFSETQ. This CDR3 spans 15 amino acids. Trimming cost V 6 bases and J 8 bases, with 20 bases left between them. In DNA form, the CDR3 reads TGCGCCAGCAAACCTGCTACAGGTCCCTCGGGGGAGCTGTTTTTT. It encodes CASKPATGPSGELFF.